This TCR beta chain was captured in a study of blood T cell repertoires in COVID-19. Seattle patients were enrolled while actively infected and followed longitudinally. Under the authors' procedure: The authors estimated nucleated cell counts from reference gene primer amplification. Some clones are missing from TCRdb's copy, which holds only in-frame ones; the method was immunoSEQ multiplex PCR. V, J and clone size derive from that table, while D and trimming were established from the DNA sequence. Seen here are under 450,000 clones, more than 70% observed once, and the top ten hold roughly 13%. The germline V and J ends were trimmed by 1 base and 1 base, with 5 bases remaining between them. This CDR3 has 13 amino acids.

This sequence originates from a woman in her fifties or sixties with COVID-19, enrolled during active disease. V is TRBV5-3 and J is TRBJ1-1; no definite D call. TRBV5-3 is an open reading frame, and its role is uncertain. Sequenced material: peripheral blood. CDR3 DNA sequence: TGTGCCAGAAGCTTGCACAGGAACACTGAAGCTTTCTTT. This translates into CARSLHRNTEAFF.